This TCR beta chain stems from a study of beta chain features in type 1 diabetes. General study points: VDJ junctions sequenced from type 1 diabetes patients showed fewer insertions and more deletions.

The entirety of the isolated RNA underwent reverse transcription, so expressed TCRB transcripts were sequenced. Naive, central memory and regulatory T cell samples produced a mean of about 3.4 million reads. Clones were read by immunoSEQ multiplex PCR, and TCRdb kept only the in-frame ones, dropping some. The sample gives 300,000 to 400,000 clones, roughly 12% of which show up once; roughly 0.015% is in the top ten. Sorted CD4+ subsets: naive, central memory, regulatory, stem cell-like memory (CD45RO/CCR7/CD25/CD127/CD95/CD27 panel). With respect to this clone: Its matching antigen is unknown.

The CDR3 consists of 21 residues. Germline lookup yields CDR1 SGHDN and CDR2 FVKESK. J gave up 2 bases and V 4 bases, and 17 bases lay outside the gene matches. The sequencing sample was made of naive CD4+ T cells from blood. The clonotype originates from a man aged 18 to 30 in good health. This chain joins TRBV14 and TRBJ2-4; 13 nucleotides agree with TRBD2. DNA for the CDR3: TGTGCCAGCAGCCGCACTGGACTAGCGGGAGTCAGAGGGTTATCCAAAAACATTCAGTACTTC. Amino acid sequence: CASSRTGLAGVRGLSKNIQYF.